The rows below give T cell receptor beta chains drawn from one sample of a study of blood T cells in healthy people across ages. TCRdb recomputed calls from the 5' RACE reads with MiXCR, one row per CDR3 protein. The sample holds 710,000 or so distinct CDR3 sequences, about 30% seen once. The sequenced sample consisted of blood. These receptor sequences come from a woman older than 75 in good health. CDR3s include the opening cysteine and the closing phenylalanine or tryptophan. A D gene is named only where the DNA matches it firmly. The size entry is marked missing in some rows and otherwise reads once, few, many or a size class.

TRBV19,.,.,TRBJ2-1,CASSIESGGYYNEQFF,TGTGCCAGTAGTATAGAGTCTGGCGGATACTACAATGAGCAGTTCTTC
TRBV20-1,.,.,TRBJ2-1,CSAGGQGIGDEQFF,TGCAGTGCTGGAGGCCAGGGTATAGGGGATGAGCAGTTCTTC
TRBV14,few,TRBD1,TRBJ2-1,CASSQDWTGYYNEQFF,TGTGCCAGCAGCCAAGATTGGACAGGGTATTACAATGAGCAGTTCTTC
TRBV5-4,many,TRBD2,TRBJ2-7,CASSFGREGPYEQYF,TGTGCCAGCAGCTTCGGCAGGGAGGGACCTTACGAGCAGTACTTC
TRBV7-2,many,TRBD2,TRBJ2-7,CASSSTSGGAEQYF,TGTGCCAGCAGCTCGACTAGCGGGGGGGCGGAGCAGTACTTC
TRBV3-1,many,.,TRBJ2-1,CASSQLAGGNEQFF,TGTGCCAGCAGCCAACTGGCCGGTGGCAATGAGCAGTTCTTC
TRBV7-2,.,.,TRBJ2-7,CASSFTAGVGYEQYF,TGTGCCAGCAGCTTTACCGCCGGCGTAGGCTACGAGCAGTACTTC
TRBV19,.,.,TRBJ1-2,CASTPLEATASDGYTF,TGTGCCAGTACCCCCTTGGAAGCGACGGCCTCGGATGGCTACACCTTC
TRBV7-9,many,.,TRBJ2-1,CASSLGRHEQFF,TGTGCCAGCAGCTTAGGTCGTCATGAGCAGTTCTTC
TRBV5-1,.,.,TRBJ1-5,CASSPTGGARDQPQHF,TGCGCCAGCAGCCCGACAGGAGGGGCGCGTGATCAGCCCCAGCATTTT
TRBV10-3,many,TRBD1,TRBJ2-7,CAIGQGNEQYF,TGTGCCATCGGACAGGGGAACGAGCAGTACTTC
TRBV6-5,.,.,TRBJ2-5,CASSYMGEQYF,TGTGCCAGCAGTTACATGGGAGAGCAGTACTTC
TRBV18,many,TRBD2,TRBJ2-1,CASSPDTLAGGHSYNEQFF,TGTGCCAGCTCACCAGATACGCTAGCGGGGGGCCACTCCTACAATGAGCAGTTCTTC
TRBV20-1,many,.,TRBJ2-7,CSARDRRGGYTYEQYF,TGCAGTGCTAGAGATCGACGAGGGGGTTACACCTACGAGCAGTACTTC
TRBV5-1,.,.,TRBJ1-1,CASSLAVGRAGTEAFF,TGCGCCAGCAGCTTGGCCGTTGGCAGGGCGGGGACTGAAGCTTTCTTT
TRBV27,once,TRBD2,TRBJ2-2,CASSLGLAGGAGELFF,TGTGCCAGCAGTTTAGGGTTAGCGGGGGGCGCCGGGGAGCTGTTTTTT
TRBV3-1,.,.,TRBJ1-2,CASSPGYGEGYTF,TGTGCCAGCAGTCCGGGATACGGGGAAGGCTACACCTTC
TRBV20-1,.,TRBD2,TRBJ2-1,CSARVGTSGSDEQFF,TGCAGTGCTAGAGTTGGAACTAGCGGGAGTGATGAGCAGTTCTTC
TRBV20-1,many,.,TRBJ2-6,CSASVGVGANVLTF,TGCAGTGCTAGCGTCGGGGTCGGGGCCAACGTCCTGACTTTC
TRBV7-2,many,TRBD1,TRBJ1-1,CASSSRTGSGGEAFF,TGTGCCAGCAGCTCCCGGACAGGGAGTGGCGGTGAAGCTTTCTTT
TRBV20-1,.,.,TRBJ1-5,CSARDESGIPSNQPQHF,TGCAGTGCTAGAGATGAATCCGGTATTCCTAGCAATCAGCCCCAGCATTTT
TRBV10-3,many,.,TRBJ2-5,CAISATARETQYF,TGTGCCATCAGTGCTACCGCTCGAGAGACCCAGTACTTC
TRBV4-3,many,.,TRBJ2-4,CASSQGVLAKNIQYF,TGCGCCAGCAGCCAAGGGGTCTTAGCCAAAAACATTCAGTACTTC
TRBV28,.,.,TRBJ2-2,CASSPAGELFF,TGTGCCAGCAGTCCTGCCGGGGAGCTGTTTTTT
TRBV20-1,many,TRBD2,TRBJ2-1,CSARSTSGGALQFF,TGCAGTGCTAGGAGCACTAGCGGGGGGGCCTTGCAGTTCTTC
TRBV11-2,.,TRBD2,TRBJ2-7,CASSLVTSGTYNEQYF,TGTGCCAGCAGCTTAGTAACTAGCGGGACCTACAATGAGCAGTACTTC
TRBV7-6,.,.,TRBJ2-5,CASSLDAWSGETQYF,TGTGCCAGCAGCTTAGACGCGTGGTCTGGGGAGACCCAGTACTTC
TRBV5-5,once,.,TRBJ1-3,CASSFQGASGNTIYF,TGTGCCAGCAGCTTTCAGGGAGCGTCTGGAAACACCATATATTTT
TRBV30,many,TRBD2,TRBJ2-3,CAWTAGVSTDTQYF,TGTGCCTGGACGGCGGGGGTTAGCACAGATACGCAGTATTTT
TRBV28,few,.,TRBJ2-4,CASSHRGAQAKNIQYF,TGTGCCAGCAGCCACCGGGGGGCGCAAGCCAAAAACATTCAGTACTTC
TRBV20-1,many,.,TRBJ2-3,CSATKEGLTDTQYF,TGCAGTGCCACCAAGGAAGGGCTCACAGATACGCAGTATTTT
TRBV7-2,.,TRBD2,TRBJ2-7,CASSWGLAKYEQYF,TGTGCCAGCAGCTGGGGACTAGCGAAATACGAGCAGTACTTC
TRBV7-2,many,.,TRBJ2-1,CATRERGGRRNEQFF,TGTGCCACCAGGGAACGAGGGGGGAGGAGAAATGAGCAGTTCTTC
TRBV10-2,few,TRBD1,TRBJ1-1,CASSGWGQAQRGEGLNTEAFF,TGCGCCAGCAGTGGGTGGGGACAGGCGCAGAGGGGAGAGGGATTAAACACTGAAGCTTTCTTT
TRBV30,many,.,TRBJ1-5,CAWRMNQPQHF,TGTGCCTGGAGAATGAATCAGCCCCAGCATTTT
TRBV5-4,many,.,TRBJ2-1,CASSHRQGGNTEQFF,TGTGCCAGCAGCCACCGACAGGGAGGTAACACTGAGCAGTTCTTC
TRBV15,.,.,TRBJ2-1,CATGQGYSEQFF,TGTGCCACGGGGCAAGGTTACAGTGAGCAGTTCTTC
TRBV9,many,TRBD2,TRBJ2-3,CASTRGDTDTQYF,TGTGCCAGCACACGGGGGGACACAGATACGCAGTATTTT
TRBV18,once,.,TRBJ1-5,CASSPGRNSNQPQHF,TGTGCCAGCTCACCAGGACGGAATAGCAATCAGCCCCAGCATTTT
TRBV20-1,.,TRBD1,TRBJ2-7,CSADFWDRGIREQYF,TGCAGTGCCGACTTTTGGGACAGGGGAATACGCGAGCAGTACTTC
TRBV5-6,many,.,TRBJ1-2,CASTYSSGAGYTF,TGTGCCAGCACCTATAGCTCAGGGGCCGGCTACACCTTC
TRBV7-9,many,.,TRBJ1-2,CASSLAETPNYGYTF,TGTGCCAGCAGCTTAGCGGAAACTCCTAACTATGGCTACACCTTC
TRBV5-5,many,TRBD2,TRBJ2-7,CASSLVAGLAYEQYF,TGTGCCAGCAGCTTGGTAGCGGGACTAGCCTACGAGCAGTACTTC
TRBV29-1,many,.,TRBJ2-3,CSVQRKDTQYF,TGCAGCGTCCAGAGGAAGGATACGCAGTATTTT
TRBV6-5,.,.,TRBJ2-2,CASSYSLKNTGELFF,TGTGCCAGCAGTTACTCGTTAAAAAACACCGGGGAGCTGTTTTTT
TRBV20-1,many,TRBD1,TRBJ2-3,CSALGTGDTQYF,TGCAGTGCCTTGGGGACAGGAGATACGCAGTATTTT
TRBV5-1,.,TRBD1,TRBJ2-3,CASRPGQGTDTRYF,TGCGCCAGCAGGCCGGGACAGGGCACAGATACGCGGTATTTT
TRBV18,.,.,TRBJ1-1,CASPPGPLEAFF,TGTGCCAGCCCACCGGGACCCCTTGAAGCTTTCTTT
TRBV6-1,.,.,TRBJ1-6,CASSPKTVAPLHF,TGTGCCAGCAGCCCGAAGACGGTTGCACCCCTCCACTTT
TRBV10-3,many,TRBD2,TRBJ2-1,CAISGTSGGNEQFF,TGTGCCATCAGTGGGACTAGCGGGGGGAATGAGCAGTTCTTC
TRBV6-2/TRBV6-3,.,TRBD1,TRBJ1-4,CASSQFRRGQGGEKLFF,TGTGCCAGCAGTCAATTCCGACGGGGACAGGGCGGAGAAAAACTGTTTTTT
TRBV5-1,many,.,TRBJ2-1,CASSLGSQPNEQFF,TGCGCCAGCAGCTTGGGGTCCCAGCCCAATGAGCAGTTCTTC
TRBV7-2,many,.,TRBJ2-2,CASSARPSEVITGELFF,TGTGCCAGCAGCGCCCGGCCCAGCGAGGTGATTACCGGGGAGCTGTTTTTT
TRBV20-1,many,.,TRBJ2-3,CSARDHQGNSGDTQYF,TGCAGTGCTAGAGATCACCAGGGAAATAGTGGAGATACGCAGTATTTT
TRBV11-2,few,.,TRBJ1-2,CASSLAGAGRGYTF,TGTGCCAGCAGCTTAGCAGGGGCGGGAAGAGGCTACACCTTC
TRBV2,.,TRBD1,TRBJ1-6,CASNPRQGNSPLHF,TGTGCCAGCAACCCTCGACAGGGGAATTCACCCCTCCACTTT
TRBV6-6,many,.,TRBJ2-1,CASSYSTRAAGRDNEQFF,TGTGCCAGCAGTTACTCAACTCGAGCGGCGGGGCGAGACAATGAGCAGTTCTTC
TRBV7-6,many,TRBD2,TRBJ2-5,CASSLSSGGPETQYF,TGTGCCAGCAGCTTAAGTAGCGGGGGGCCGGAGACCCAGTACTTC